The 8 T cell receptor beta chains in this list originate from one sample, sequenced in a study of patients and donors after allogeneic stem cell transplantation. TCRdb analysed the RT-PCR reads with MiXCR anew, one entry per CDR3 protein. The sample includes around 150,000 distinct CDR3 sequences, 30% to 45% of them seen just once. Source material: blood, either unsorted or a sorted T cell fraction (not recorded which). All receptors come from a human donor who was either an allogeneic HSCT recipient or a stem cell or donor lymphocyte infusion donor (not recorded which). It is not recorded whose cells these are; they may come from a transplant donor.

The J gene is TRBJ1-5, the V gene TRBV12-3 or TRBV12-4; D gene uncertain. This CDR3 region has 14 residues. Trimming shortened V by 7 bases and J by 3 bases, and 13 bases separated the two germline ends. The CDR3 bases are TGTGCCAGCAACCTCATTGGTCCCAATCAGCCCCAGCATTTT. Protein: CASNLIGPNQPQHF.

The V and J genes are TRBV3-1 and TRBJ2-7, with D perhaps TRBD1 (6 bases). Germline CDR1 LGHDT, CDR2 YNNKEL (reference sequence). Trimming pared 3 bases from V and 1 base from J, leaving 7 bases between. The CDR3 sequence is 13 residues long. Here the CDR3 DNA reads TGTGCCAGCAGCCAGGGGGCTTCCTACGAGCAGTACGTC. This sequence encodes CASSQGASYEQYV.

This clonotype was seen once. The chain is built from TRBV5-6 and TRBJ1-5; 7 bases line up with TRBD1. The junction had 8 bases not matched to a gene; V was cut back by 3 bases and J by 5 bases. Germline lookup yields CDR1 SGHDT and CDR2 YYEEEE. CDR3 size: 15 residues. Here the CDR3 DNA reads TGTGCCAGCAGCTGGGGGGACAGCCCGCATCAGCCCCAGCATTTT. Encoded protein: CASSWGDSPHQPQHF.

The rearrangement uses TRBV15 and TRBJ1-2; TRBD1 is a possible D gene (6 bases). Trimming took 1 base from V and 3 from J, leaving 9 bases between them. In germline, CDR1 is LNHNV, CDR2 YYDKDF (reference sequence). The CDR3 sequence is 14 residues long. In nucleotides, the CDR3 is TGTGCCACCAGCAGAGGTACAGGGCACTATGGCTACACCTTC. Its protein product is CATSRGTGHYGYTF.

Written as DNA, the CDR3 is TGTGCCAGCAGCCCCGGGACGTATGGCTACACCTTC. This gives the protein CASSPGTYGYTF. The V call is TRBV6-6, the J call TRBJ1-2; D might be TRBD1 (5 bases). Germline values: CDR1 MNHNY, CDR2 SVGAGI (reference sequence). Deletions cut 6 bases from V and 5 bases from J, with 10 bases between. The CDR3 is 12 amino acids.

The table lists this clonotype with many counts. The rearrangement joins TRBV20-1 to TRBJ1-4, with a weak D call TRBD1 (6 bases). Germline CDR1 DFQATT, CDR2 SNEGSKA (reference sequence). The germline V and J ends were trimmed by 1 base and 8 bases, with 14 bases remaining between them. The CDR3 has 14 residues. The CDR3 sequence: CSARVGAGDEKLFF. The CDR3 coding sequence is TGCAGTGCTAGAGTAGGGGCAGGGGACGAAAAACTGTTTTTT.

The rearrangement joins TRBV12-3 or TRBV12-4 to TRBJ1-3, with no clear D. V dropped 6 bases and J dropped 0 bases, with 15 bases sitting between them. This CDR3 is built from 16 residues. CDR3 DNA: TGTGCCAGCAGCCTACATCTCCTCCTCTCTGGAAACACCATATATTTT. Translating it yields CASSLHLLLSGNTIYF.

The chain is built from TRBV2 and TRBJ1-5; no firm D call. This CDR3 has 14 amino acids. The germline V and J ends were trimmed by 2 bases and 1 base, with 6 bases remaining between them. CDR1 is SNHLY and CDR2 is FYNNEI in the germline V gene. CDR3 DNA sequence: TGTGCCAGCAGTGAATTGCCCAGCAATCAGCCCCAGCATTTT. It encodes CASSELPSNQPQHF. Based on the CDR3 plus reference TRBV2 and TRBJ1-5, the full variable domain is EPEVTQTPSHQVTQMGQEVILRCVPISNHLYFYWYRQILGQKVEFLVSFYNNEISEKSEIFDDQFSVERPDGSNFTLKIRSTKLEDSAMYFCASSELPSNQPQHFGDGTRLSIL.